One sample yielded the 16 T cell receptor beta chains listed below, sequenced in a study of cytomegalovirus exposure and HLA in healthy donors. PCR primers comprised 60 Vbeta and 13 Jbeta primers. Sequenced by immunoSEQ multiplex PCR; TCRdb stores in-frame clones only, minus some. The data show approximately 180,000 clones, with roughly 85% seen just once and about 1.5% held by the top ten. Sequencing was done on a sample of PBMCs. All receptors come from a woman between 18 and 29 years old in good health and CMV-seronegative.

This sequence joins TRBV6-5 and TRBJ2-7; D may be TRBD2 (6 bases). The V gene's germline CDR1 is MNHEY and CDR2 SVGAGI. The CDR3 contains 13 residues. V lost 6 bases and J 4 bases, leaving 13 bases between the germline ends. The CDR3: CASRPRDWYEQYF. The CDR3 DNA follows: TGTGCCAGCAGGCCCAGGGACTGGTACGAGCAGTACTTC.

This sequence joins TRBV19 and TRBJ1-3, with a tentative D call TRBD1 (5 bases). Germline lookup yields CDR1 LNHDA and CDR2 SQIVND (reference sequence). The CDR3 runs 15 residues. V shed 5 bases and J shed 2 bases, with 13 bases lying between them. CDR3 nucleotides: TGTGCCAGTAGTCACCCAGGGTTTACTGGAAACACCATATATTTT. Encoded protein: CASSHPGFTGNTIYF.

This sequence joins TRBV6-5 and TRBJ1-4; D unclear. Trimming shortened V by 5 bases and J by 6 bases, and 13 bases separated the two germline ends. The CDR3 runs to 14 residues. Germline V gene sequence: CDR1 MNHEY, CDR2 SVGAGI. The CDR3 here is CASSPEALYEKLFF. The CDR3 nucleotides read TGTGCCAGCAGTCCCGAAGCCCTTTATGAAAAACTGTTTTTT.

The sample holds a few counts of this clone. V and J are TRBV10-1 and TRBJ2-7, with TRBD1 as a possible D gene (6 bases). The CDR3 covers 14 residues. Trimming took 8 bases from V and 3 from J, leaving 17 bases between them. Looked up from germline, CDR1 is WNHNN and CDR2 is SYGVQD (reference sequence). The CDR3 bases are TGCGCCAGCCGATCTGACCAGGGGAACTACGAGCAGTACGTC. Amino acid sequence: CASRSDQGNYEQYV.

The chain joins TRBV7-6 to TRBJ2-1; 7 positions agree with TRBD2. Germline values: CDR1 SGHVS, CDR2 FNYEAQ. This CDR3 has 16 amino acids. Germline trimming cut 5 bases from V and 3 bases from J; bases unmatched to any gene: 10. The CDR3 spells CASSRGTTILYNEQFF. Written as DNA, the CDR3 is TGTGCCAGCAGCCGCGGGACTACCATTCTCTACAATGAGCAGTTCTTC.

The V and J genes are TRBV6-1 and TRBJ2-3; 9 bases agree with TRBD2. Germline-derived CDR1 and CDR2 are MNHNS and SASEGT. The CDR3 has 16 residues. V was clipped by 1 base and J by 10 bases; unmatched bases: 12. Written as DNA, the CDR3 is TGTGCCAGCAGTGAAGGGGCGGGAGGGGGAGGAGGGGCGCAGTATTTT. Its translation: CASSEGAGGGGGAQYF.

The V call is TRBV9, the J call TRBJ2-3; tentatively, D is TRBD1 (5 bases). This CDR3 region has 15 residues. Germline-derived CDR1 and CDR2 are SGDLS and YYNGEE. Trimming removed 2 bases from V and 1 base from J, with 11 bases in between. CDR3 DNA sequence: TGTGCCAGCAGCGTGTGGGCACAGGGCACAGATACGCAGTATTTT. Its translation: CASSVWAQGTDTQYF.

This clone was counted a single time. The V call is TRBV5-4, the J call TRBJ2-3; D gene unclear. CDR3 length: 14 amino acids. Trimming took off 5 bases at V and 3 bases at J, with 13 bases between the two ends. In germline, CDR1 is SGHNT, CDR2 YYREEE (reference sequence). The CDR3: CASSNSAGTDTQYF. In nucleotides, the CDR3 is TGTGCCAGCAGTAACTCTGCCGGGACAGATACGCAGTATTTT.

The CDR3 DNA reads as TGTGCCAGCAGTGGTACAGGGATGAGGACTGAAGCTTTCTTT. Its translation is CASSGTGMRTEAFF. The chain combines TRBV6-5 with TRBJ1-1; perhaps TRBD1 as D (6 bases). Germline V gives CDR1 MNHEY, CDR2 SVGAGI. The CDR3 has 14 amino acids. V lost 5 bases, J lost 5 bases, and 15 bases lay in between.

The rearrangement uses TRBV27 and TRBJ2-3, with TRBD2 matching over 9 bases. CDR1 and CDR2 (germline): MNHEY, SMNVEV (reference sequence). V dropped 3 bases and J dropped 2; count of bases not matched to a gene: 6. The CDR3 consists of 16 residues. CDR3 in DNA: TGTGCCAGCAGTTTCTCTAGCGGGGAACCCACAGATACGCAGTATTTT. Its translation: CASSFSSGEPTDTQYF.

The chain's CDR3 is CASSPEARASGNTIYF. In DNA form, the CDR3 reads TGCGCCAGCAGCCCAGAAGCAAGAGCCTCTGGAAACACCATATATTTT. The chain links TRBV4-3 to TRBJ1-3; D is ambiguous. V lost 4 bases, J lost 0 bases, and 13 bases lay in between. Per the germline V gene, CDR1 is LGHNA and CDR2 is YSLEER. The CDR3 length is 16 residues.

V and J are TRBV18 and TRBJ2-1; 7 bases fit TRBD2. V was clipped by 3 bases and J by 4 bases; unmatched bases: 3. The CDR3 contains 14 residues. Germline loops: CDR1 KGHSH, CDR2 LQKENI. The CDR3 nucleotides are TGTGCCAGCTCACCGGGGAGGGAGTACAATGAGCAGTTCTTC. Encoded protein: CASSPGREYNEQFF.

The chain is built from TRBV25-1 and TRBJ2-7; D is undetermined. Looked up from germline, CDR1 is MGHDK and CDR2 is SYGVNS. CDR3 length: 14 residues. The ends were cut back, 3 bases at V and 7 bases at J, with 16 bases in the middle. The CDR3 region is CASSDPPPLWEQYV. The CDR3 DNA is TGTGCCAGCAGTGACCCCCCTCCTCTCTGGGAGCAGTACGTC.

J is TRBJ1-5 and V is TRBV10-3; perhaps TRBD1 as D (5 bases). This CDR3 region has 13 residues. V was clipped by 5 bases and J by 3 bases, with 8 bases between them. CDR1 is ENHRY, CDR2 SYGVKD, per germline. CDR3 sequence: CAISRDSNQPQHF. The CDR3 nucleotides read TGTGCCATCAGTCGGGACTCCAATCAGCCCCAGCATTTT.

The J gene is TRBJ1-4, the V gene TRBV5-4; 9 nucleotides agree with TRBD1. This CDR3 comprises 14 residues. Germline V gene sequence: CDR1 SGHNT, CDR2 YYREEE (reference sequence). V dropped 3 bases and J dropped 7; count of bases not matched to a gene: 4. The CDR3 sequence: CASSSGQGAEKLFF. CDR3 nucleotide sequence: TGTGCCAGCAGCTCGGGACAGGGCGCTGAAAAACTGTTTTTT.

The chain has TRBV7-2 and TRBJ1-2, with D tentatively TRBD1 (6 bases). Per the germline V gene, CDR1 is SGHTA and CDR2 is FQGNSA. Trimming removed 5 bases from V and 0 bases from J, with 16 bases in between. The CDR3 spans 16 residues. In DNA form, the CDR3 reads TGTGCCAGCAGCATACGGGACATTCGAGCTAACTATGGCTACACCTTC. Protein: CASSIRDIRANYGYTF.